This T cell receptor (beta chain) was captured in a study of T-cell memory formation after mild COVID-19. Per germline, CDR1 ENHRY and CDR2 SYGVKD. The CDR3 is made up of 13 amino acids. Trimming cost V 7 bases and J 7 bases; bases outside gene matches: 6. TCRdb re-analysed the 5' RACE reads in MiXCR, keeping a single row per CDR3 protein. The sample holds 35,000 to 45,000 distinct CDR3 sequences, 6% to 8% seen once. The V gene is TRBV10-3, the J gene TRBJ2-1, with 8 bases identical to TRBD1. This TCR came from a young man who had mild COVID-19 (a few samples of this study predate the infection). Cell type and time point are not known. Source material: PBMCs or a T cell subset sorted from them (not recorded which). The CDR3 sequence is CAITADRANEQFF. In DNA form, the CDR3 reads TGTGCCATCACTGCGGACAGGGCGAATGAGCAGTTCTTC.